This TCR beta chain originates from a study of Ad26.COV2.S vaccination and SARS-CoV-2 variants. Study observations and caveats: It is possible that the TCR breadth and depth analyses underestimated the total T cell responses. Ad26.COV2.S recipients had broader spike-specific TCRs (P = 0.0014). Participants given vaccine showed non-spike TCR breadth similar to that of placebo recipients.

This CDR3 is built from 15 residues. Trimming left V 1 base short and J 5 bases short, with 13 bases between. The germline CDR1 and CDR2 sequences are SGHRS and YFSETQ. Notes on this clone: The antigen is undetermined.

Assay: immunoSEQ multiplex PCR; the TCRdb copy retains only in-frame clones and omits some. The table shows more than 300,000 clones, with 85% occurring only once. Treatment here: about 20 received Ad26.COV2.S at low or high dose, single or two shots; a few received placebo; per-sample allocation not given. The investigators took samples on day 63 after the first vaccine or placebo injection. This chain links TRBV5-1 with TRBJ2-4; D possibly matches TRBD1 or TRBD2 (6 bases each). The material was peripheral blood, obtained in a trial of Ad26.COV2.S vaccine versus placebo. This TCR came from a person aged 18-60 years who received the Ad26.COV2.S COVID-19 vaccine or a placebo. The CDR3 loop is CASSLSPGAENIQYF. In DNA, the CDR3 is TGCGCCAGCAGCTTGTCGCCGGGGGCGGAAAACATTCAGTACTTC.